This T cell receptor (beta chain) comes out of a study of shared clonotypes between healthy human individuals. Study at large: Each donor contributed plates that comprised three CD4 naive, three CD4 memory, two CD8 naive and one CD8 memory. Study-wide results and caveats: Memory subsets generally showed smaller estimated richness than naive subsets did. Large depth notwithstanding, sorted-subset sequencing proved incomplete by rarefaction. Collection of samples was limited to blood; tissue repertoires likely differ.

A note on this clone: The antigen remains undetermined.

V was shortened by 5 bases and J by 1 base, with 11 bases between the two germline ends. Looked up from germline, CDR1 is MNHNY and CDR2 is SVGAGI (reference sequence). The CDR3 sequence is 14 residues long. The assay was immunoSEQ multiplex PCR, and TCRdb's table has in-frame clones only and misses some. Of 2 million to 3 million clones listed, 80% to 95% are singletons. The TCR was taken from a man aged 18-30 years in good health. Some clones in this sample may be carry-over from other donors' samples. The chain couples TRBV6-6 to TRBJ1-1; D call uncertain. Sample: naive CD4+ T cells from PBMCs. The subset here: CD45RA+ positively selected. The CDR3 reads CASSIQSENTEAFF. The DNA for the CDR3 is TGTGCCAGCAGTATACAGTCGGAGAACACTGAAGCTTTCTTT.